The next 25 T cell receptor beta chains were all read from a single sample in a study of patients and donors after allogeneic stem cell transplantation (dated by TCRdb to 2019 to 2021). Receptor libraries were prepared by RT-PCR. Sequencer: NextSeq 550. The public sequencing data were trimmed at Q25 with fastp and processed into clonotypes with MiXCR by TCRdb, which kept only in-frame beta chains. A single entry per CDR3 protein holds the most common genes and DNA from its merged rows. The sample contains 150,000 to 200,000 distinct CDR3 sequences, about 30% of them found a single time. The ten largest clones take up about 3.3% of the sample. The sequenced sample was blood, either unsorted or a sorted T cell fraction (not recorded which). These receptor sequences come from a human donor who was either an allogeneic HSCT recipient or a stem cell or donor lymphocyte infusion donor (not recorded which). It is not recorded whose cells these are; they may come from a transplant donor.

In this sample, this clonotype turned up a few times. This chain uses TRBV20-1 with TRBJ1-5; TRBD1 is a possible D gene (5 bases). Trimming shortened V by 7 bases and J by 0 bases, and 13 bases separated the two germline ends. Germline assignment: CDR1 DFQATT and CDR2 SNEGSKA (reference sequence). The CDR3 length is 14 residues. CDR3 sequence reads: CSVQGRHSNQPQHF. As DNA, the CDR3 is TGCAGTGTTCAGGGTCGGCATAGCAATCAGCCCCAGCATTTT.

This clonotype occurred many times. The chain recombines TRBV6-5 with TRBJ1-6, with 7 positions matching TRBD1. The CDR3 is 14 residues long. CDR1 is MNHEY and CDR2 is SVGAGI in the germline V gene. Germline trimming cut 2 bases from V and 10 bases from J; bases unmatched to any gene: 5. The CDR3 region has the DNA TGTGCCAGCAGTTACCCTACACAGGGGTCACCCCTCCACTTT. Translation: CASSYPTQGSPLHF.

The sample holds many counts of this clonotype. V gene TRBV29-1 combines with J gene TRBJ1-2; a possible D gene is TRBD1 (6 bases). Per germline, CDR1 SQVTM and CDR2 ANQGSEA. The CDR3 spans 13 residues. The V gene lost 6 bases and the J gene lost 5 bases, with 16 bases spanning the gap. As DNA, the CDR3 is TGCAGCGTGCGTCATAGCACAGGGTATGGCTACACCTTC. Residues: CSVRHSTGYGYTF.

This clonotype was counted between two and nine times. V gene TRBV6-5 combines with J gene TRBJ2-6; the D is unclear. CDR1 and CDR2 (germline): MNHEY, SVGAGI. The CDR3 has 14 amino acids. Trimming stripped 5 bases from V and 3 bases from J, with 8 bases between. CDR3 bases: TGTGCCAGCAGTGCTAGATTTGGGGCCAACGTCCTGACTTTC. Its translation is CASSARFGANVLTF.

This chain joins TRBV20-1 and TRBJ1-4; D uncertain. V was pared by 2 bases and J by 2 bases, with 6 bases between. The CDR3 is made up of 13 amino acids. The V gene's germline CDR1 is DFQATT and CDR2 SNEGSKA (reference sequence). CDR3 bases: TGCAGTGCTAGACGGCTGACTAATGAAAAACTGTTTTTT. The encoded protein is CSARRLTNEKLFF.

The chain has TRBV4-1 and TRBJ2-1, with 13 bases that match TRBD2. After removal of 4 bases from V and 3 bases from J, the junction contained 3 bases not matched to a gene. This CDR3 is built from 16 residues. In germline, CDR1 is MGHRA, CDR2 YSYEKL. The CDR3 region is CASSPWTSGSYNEQFF. CDR3 nucleotide sequence: TGCGCCAGCAGCCCCTGGACTAGCGGGAGCTACAATGAGCAGTTCTTC.

This clonotype was detected only a few times. The rearrangement joins TRBV7-6 to TRBJ1-5; D unresolved. This CDR3 is built from 14 residues. Germline CDR1 and CDR2: SGHVS and FNYEAQ. Trimming removed 1 base at V and 3 bases at J, with 7 bases between. CDR3: CASSLGAYNQPQHF. CDR3 bases: TGTGCCAGCAGCTTAGGGGCCTACAATCAGCCCCAGCATTTT.

The rearrangement uses TRBV29-1 and TRBJ1-3, with 8 positions matching TRBD1. Germline CDR1 reads SQVTM; CDR2 reads ANQGSEA. With V trimmed by 2 bases and J by 4 bases, 13 bases remained unmatched. The CDR3 has 17 amino acids. The CDR3 coding sequence is TGCAGCGTTGAAAAGGGGGGATCCGGGACAGGAGGAAACACCATATATTTT. Its protein is CSVEKGGSGTGGNTIYF.

The chain uses TRBV3-1 and TRBJ1-2; D is undetermined. Per the germline V gene, CDR1 is LGHDT and CDR2 is YNNKEL (reference sequence). V was cut by 3 bases and J by 7 bases, with 9 bases left in between. CDR3 length equals 12 residues. This chain's CDR3 is CASSHGSRGYTF. DNA of the CDR3: TGTGCCAGCAGCCATGGGTCCCGTGGCTACACCTTC.

This chain connects TRBV20-1 to TRBJ2-7; possibly TRBD2 for D (6 bases). The CDR3 contains 13 residues. CDR1 and CDR2 from the germline V gene are DFQATT and SNEGSKA (reference sequence). V was trimmed by 6 bases and J by 3 bases, leaving 15 bases between them. The CDR3 DNA follows: TGCAGTGCCGCCGGCCTAGCGATCTACGAGCAGTACTTC. This gives the protein CSAAGLAIYEQYF.

This clonotype was picked up a small number of times. The chain joins TRBV6-2 or TRBV6-3 to TRBJ2-7, with 9 bases that match TRBD2. Germline trimming cut 8 bases from V and 7 bases from J; bases unmatched to any gene: 15. The germline V gene has CDR1 MNHEY and CDR2 SVGEGT. There are 15 residues in the CDR3. CDR3 protein: CASGLAGKGRMEQYF. The CDR3 DNA reads as TGTGCCAGCGGTCTAGCGGGAAAGGGCCGGATGGAGCAGTACTTC.

The chain combines TRBV5-1 with TRBJ2-3; D gene unclear. CDR1 SGHRS and CDR2 YFSETQ come from the germline V gene. The CDR3 is 17 residues long. The germline V and J ends were trimmed by 1 base and 3 bases, with 18 bases remaining between them. CDR3 sequence (DNA): TGCGCCAGCAGCTTGTTGTCGGGCTCTTCATGGACAGATACGCAGTATTTT. Residues: CASSLLSGSSWTDTQYF. The full variable domain, with the rest looked up from reference TRBV5-1 and TRBJ2-3, is KAGVTQTPRYLIKTRGQQVTLSCSPISGHRSVSWYQQTPGQGLQFLFEYFSETQRNKGNFPGRFSGRQFSNSRSEMNVSTLELGDSALYLCASSLLSGSSWTDTQYFGPGTRLTVL.

This clonotype showed up just once. The chain couples TRBV6-2 or TRBV6-3 to TRBJ2-1; 7 nucleotides match TRBD2. The V gene's germline CDR1 is MNHEY and CDR2 SVGEGT. This CDR3 is 16 amino acids long. The V and J ends lost 6 bases and 3 bases, in that order; junction bases with no gene match: 11. The CDR3 DNA reads TGTGCCAGCAGACCCGGACTAGTCTATGTCTACAATGAGCAGTTCTTC. It yields the protein CASRPGLVYVYNEQFF.

This clonotype has more than one count but fewer than ten. One junction end does not reproduce the germline sequence, and a read error may be involved. This rearrangement joins TRBV7-7 to TRBJ2-5; D is undetermined. This CDR3 is 14 amino acids long. Germline CDR1 reads SSHAT; CDR2 reads FNYEAQ (reference sequence). Here the CDR3 DNA reads TGTGCTAGCAGCTTAGGCGACGCACAAGAGACCCAGTACTTC. This sequence encodes CASSLGDAQETQYF.

To note about this clonotype: An end of the junction differs from the germline gene, which may be a read error. The chain carries TRBV25-1 and TRBJ1-1, with a possible D match to TRBD1 (6 bases). Germline values: CDR1 MGHDK, CDR2 SYGVNS. The CDR3 loop spans 14 amino acids. CDR3 region: CTSSEGGVETEAFF. CDR3 DNA: TGTACCAGCAGTGAGGGGGGGGTTGAAACTGAAGCTTTCTTT.

The chain recombines TRBV5-1 with TRBJ2-3, with D perhaps TRBD2 (6 bases). V shed 6 bases and J shed 10 bases, with 18 bases lying between them. CDR1 is SGHRS and CDR2 is YFSETQ in the germline V gene. The CDR3 has 13 residues. Here the CDR3 reads CASKRSEGDAQYF. For the CDR3, the DNA is TGCGCCAGCAAACGTTCGGAGGGAGACGCGCAGTATTTT.

The V call is TRBV20-1, the J call TRBJ2-2; D gene ambiguous. The CDR3 has 13 residues. V shed 2 bases and J shed 3 bases, with 7 bases lying between them. Germline loops: CDR1 DFQATT, CDR2 SNEGSKA (reference sequence). The CDR3 coding sequence is TGCAGTGCTAGAAGGACCTACACCGGGGAGCTGTTTTTT. Its translation is CSARRTYTGELFF.

This clonotype was observed a handful of times. The rearrangement joins TRBV6-5 to TRBJ1-1; D possibly corresponds to TRBD1 (5 bases). Germline V gene lookup returns CDR1 MNHEY and CDR2 SVGAGI. V shed 2 bases and J shed 0 bases, with 7 bases lying between them. This CDR3 comprises 14 residues. CDR3 nucleotides: TGTGCCAGCAGTTACACGGGGGTGAACACTGAAGCTTTCTTT. Residues: CASSYTGVNTEAFF.

This clonotype was picked up many times. The chain employs TRBV29-1 and TRBJ1-1; tentative D call: TRBD1 (5 bases). With 4 bases removed from V and 7 bases from J, the gap between germline ends came to 13 bases. CDR3 length: 12 residues. Germline CDR1 SQVTM, CDR2 ANQGSEA. The CDR3 nucleotides are TGCAGCGTTGGGGACGGCCTAAATGAAGCTTTCTTT. Protein: CSVGDGLNEAFF. Full variable domain (missing parts from reference TRBV29-1 and TRBJ1-1): SAVISQKPSRDICQRGTSLTIQCQVDSQVTMMFWYRQQPGQSLTLIATANQGSEATYESGFVIDKFPISRPNLTFSTLTVSNMSPEDSSIYLCSVGDGLNEAFFGQGTRLTVV.

V gene TRBV5-1 combines with J gene TRBJ2-7; tentative D call: TRBD2 (6 bases). Trimming took off 0 bases at V and 5 bases at J, with 12 bases between the two ends. This CDR3 has 14 amino acids. Germline assignment: CDR1 SGHRS and CDR2 YFSETQ. The CDR3 loop reads CASSLVRGRNEQYF. The CDR3 nucleotides read TGCGCCAGCAGCTTGGTGCGGGGACGGAACGAGCAGTACTTC.

The chain joins TRBV7-2 to TRBJ1-2, with no clear D. Germline assignment: CDR1 SGHTA and CDR2 FQGNSA. Trimming took off 5 bases at V and 6 bases at J, with 16 bases between the two ends. The CDR3 covers 14 residues. CDR3: CASSHGGRPHGYTF. For the CDR3, the DNA is TGTGCCAGCAGCCATGGTGGCAGGCCGCATGGCTACACCTTC.

This chain joins TRBV12-5 and TRBJ1-2; D might be TRBD1 (5 bases). V lost 4 bases, J lost 3 bases, and 9 bases lay in between. In germline, CDR1 is LGHNT, CDR2 FRNRAP. The CDR3 totals 13 residues. As DNA, the CDR3 is TGTGCTAGTGGTTCGGGGGGTTACTATGGCTACACCTTC. It codes for CASGSGGYYGYTF. The variable domain in full, with the rest retrieved from reference TRBV12-5 and TRBJ1-2, is DARVTQTPRHKVTEMGQEVTMRCQPILGHNTVFWYRQTMMQGLELLAYFRNRAPLDDSGMPKDRFSAEMPDATLATLKIQPSEPRDSAVYFCASGSGGYYGYTFGSGTRLTVV.

This clonotype was seen at least ten times. In nucleotides, the CDR3 is TGTGCCAGCAGCCCGCCTATGGTTTACGAAGCTTTCTTT. This encodes CASSPPMVYEAFF. V and J are TRBV5-8 and TRBJ1-1; D is uncertain. CDR1 is SGHTS, CDR2 YDEGEE, per germline. The V and J ends lost 4 bases and 8 bases respectively, with 15 bases between them. This CDR3 has 13 amino acids.

This clonotype was seen repeatedly, ten times or more. This chain uses TRBV5-6 with TRBJ1-2; weak D call: TRBD1 (5 bases). Trimming took off 4 bases at V and 1 base at J, with 14 bases between the two ends. Germline CDR1 reads SGHDT; CDR2 reads YYEEEE. The CDR3 consists of 15 residues. The CDR3 sequence: CASSRRDSLNYGYTF. CDR3 DNA: TGTGCCAGCAGCAGGCGGGACTCGCTTAACTATGGCTACACCTTC.

This clonotype was seen more than once but under ten times. The rearrangement uses TRBV4-3 and TRBJ2-3; unclear D gene. The CDR3 is 15 residues long. The ends were cut back, 2 bases at V and 4 bases at J, with 13 bases in the middle. Germline CDR1 LGHNA, CDR2 YSLEER. CDR3 residues: CASSQRGRLADTQYF. DNA of the CDR3: TGCGCCAGCAGCCAACGTGGACGATTGGCAGATACGCAGTATTTT.